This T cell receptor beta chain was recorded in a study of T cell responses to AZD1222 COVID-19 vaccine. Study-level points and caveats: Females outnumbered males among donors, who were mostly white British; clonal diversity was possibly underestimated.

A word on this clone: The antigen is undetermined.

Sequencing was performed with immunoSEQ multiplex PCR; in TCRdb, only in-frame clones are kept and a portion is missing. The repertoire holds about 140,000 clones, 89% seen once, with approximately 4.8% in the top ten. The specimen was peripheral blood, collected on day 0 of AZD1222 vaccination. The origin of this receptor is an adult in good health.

CDR3 nucleotides: TGTGCCAGCAGCTTGGAGGGCCAGTATTGGACAGAAGGCTACACCTTC. Protein product: CASSLEGQYWTEGYTF. The V and J genes are TRBV5-8 and TRBJ1-2; possibly TRBD1 for D (6 bases). Germline values: CDR1 SGHTS, CDR2 YDEGEE. This CDR3 has 16 residues. Trimming shortened V by 0 bases and J by 8 bases, and 20 bases separated the two germline ends.